This TCR beta chain was recorded in a study of blood T cell repertoires in COVID-19 (dated by TCRdb to about 2020). Study-wide context: Samples from collaborators originated in the United States, Italy and Spain and spanned both the acute and convalescent phases of COVID-19. The prospective study material was composed of cDNA or gDNA derived from T cells, B-cell-depleted T cells, or PBMCs. The dataset comprised deeply sampled blood TCRbeta repertoires from subjects exposed to, actively infected with, or recovered from COVID-19. The repertoires were made available in a free public database intended to serve as a resource for research on the immune response to SARS-CoV-2. Samples came from the ongoing ImmuneRACE study (first 160 participants) plus 1,254 subjects from 6 global collaborators. Nearly every sample came with metadata listing a de-identified subject ID, COVID-19 status, age in years and sex. Where available, HLA class I and class II types were taken from metadata supplied by the sample provider and were not determined by assay-based typing.

Remarks on this clone: Its antigen is currently not known. No much larger clonotype is one base removed from it; base qualities were not supplied.

V is reduced by 5 bases and J by 6 bases, leaving a spacing of 16 bases between them. Via the germline V gene, CDR1 is ENHRY and CDR2 SYGVKD. The cysteine opens and the phenylalanine closes a CDR3 of 15 amino acids. Of the read, only the CDR3 DNA is kept; its 45 bases are in frame from base 1. What the study reported, not specific to this receptor: The quantity of clinical and demographic metadata differed by source and by participant and was supplied without curation.

The immunoSEQ Assay, a bias-controlled multiplex PCR, was used to amplify TCRbeta CDR3 regions from genomic DNA. Per the source publication's procedure: The number of nucleated cells in each sample was estimated by amplification of reference gene primers within the assay. To quantify the absolute abundance of each unique TCRbeta CDR3 rearrangement, sequence reads were collapsed and filtered. Productive Simpson clonality was computed per sample as the square root of Simpson's diversity index over productive rearrangements. TCRdb took over this immuneACCESS table, retaining in-frame rearrangements with V and J assigned. Such tables are incomplete; in checked studies, under half of the missing clones stem from an unresolved V gene, and the remainder is unexplained. That table gives V, J and clone size, and the DNA gave D and trimming. The sample contains around 250,000 clones, about 90% of them found a single time. About 10% of the sample lies in the top ten.

One collaborating source in Seattle enrolled patients during active infection and followed them longitudinally through the course of disease. Collaborating institutions collected whole blood in K2EDTA tubes following their own protocols. Collaborator samples were shipped for TCRbeta analysis as frozen whole blood, isolated PBMCs, or DNA extracted from either sample type. This clonotype originated in a woman aged 70-85 years with COVID-19, enrolled during active disease. Sequencing used peripheral blood. Here the chain combines TRBV10-3 and TRBJ2-2; perhaps TRBD1 is the D gene, with 5 bases matching. This receptor has the CDR3 CAISPVHQGSGELFF. The DNA sequence is TGTGCCATCAGTCCAGTCCATCAGGGTTCCGGGGAGCTGTTTTTT.